This TCR beta chain was found in a study of T cell clonality in common variable immunodeficiency. Repertoires were generated with immunoSEQ multiplex PCR, while TCRdb's copy carries only in-frame clones and drops some. The sample yields approximately 60,000 clones, without any singletons. Germline lookup yields CDR1 MRHNA and CDR2 SNTAGT. The CDR3 covers 14 residues. The V end was cut by 4 bases, the J end by 0 bases, with 6 bases between. This clone has at least ten counts. The antigen is not known. The CDR3 goes on 3 residues after the read ends, and that part is filled in from the germline J gene. Whole-study results and caveats: CVID subjects had higher TCRbeta clonality than healthy controls, most marked in about a third. Shared TCRbeta clones were fewer between CVID subjects than controls.

The clonotype comes from a person aged 18-69 years in good health. Sequencing was carried out using peripheral blood mononuclear cells. The V gene is TRBV6-4, the J gene TRBJ2-2; D uncertain. CDR3 DNA, as far as it was read: TGTGCCAGCAGTGTTACTTCGAACACCGGGGAG. This codes for CASSVTSNTGE. From start to end, the CDR3 is CASSVTSNTGELFF.